This T cell receptor beta chain was captured in a study of CD4 T cells in relation to SARS-CoV-2 and coronaviruses. Only in-frame clones appear in the TCRdb table, and some are missing; sequencing was by immunoSEQ multiplex PCR. The sample lists roughly 30,000 clones, more than 65% seen once, with 3.4% in the top ten. Trimming left V 1 base short and J 2 bases short, with 8 bases between. The CDR3 runs 14 residues. The germline V gene has CDR1 SGHRS and CDR2 YFSETQ. For this clone: The target antigen is unknown.

This receptor was obtained from an adult with COVID-19. Input material: memory CD4+ T cells from PBMCs, cultured in vitro. This sequence joins TRBV5-1 and TRBJ2-3; D is unresolved. In DNA form, the CDR3 reads TGCGCCAGCAGCTTGAATAGATACACAGATACGCAGTATTTT. This translates into CASSLNRYTDTQYF.